This TCR beta chain was sequenced in a study of T cells after yellow fever vaccination. Notes on the study in general: Abundant clonotypes from the bulk population could have been carried over as contaminants into FACS-sorted repertoires. The study re-detected most primary-vaccination clones after the booster (around 96% CD4, just over 85% CD8).

From the 5' RACE reads, TCRdb called clonotypes with MiXCR, one entry per CDR3 protein. The table lists 280,000 or so distinct CDR3 sequences, about 10% of them singletons. Trimming cost V 5 bases and J 8 bases, with 24 bases left between them. The CDR3 has 17 residues. This clonotype was seen a few times. The antigen remains undetermined. The source material was CD4+ T cells sorted from PBMCs, sampled 5 days after the yellow fever booster vaccination. The clonotype originates from a man younger than 35 who received the YFV17D yellow fever vaccine. The chain joins TRBV12-3 or TRBV12-4 to TRBJ1-4; D perhaps matches TRBD1 (6 bases). The CDR3 region has the DNA TGTGCCAGCAGTGTCCGACCTGACGGGACATCTGAAGAAAAACTGTTTTTT. Translation: CASSVRPDGTSEEKLFF.